The next 8 T cell receptor beta chains were all read from a single sample in a study of shared clonotypes between healthy human individuals (dated by TCRdb to 2019 to 2021). To prepare the library, the immunoSEQ multiplex PCR assay was applied. This immuneACCESS table, as held by TCRdb, lists in-frame sequences with V and J called but not all clones. Of the missing ones, under half trace to an unresolved V gene in checked studies; the others have no known cause. This sample lists 950,000 to 1,200,000 clones; about 72% were detected once. The biggest ten clones account for approximately 0.9% of the sample. The material sequenced was memory CD4+ T cells from PBMCs. In the paper's terms, the cell subset or site label means: CD45RA-negative fraction. The receptors were sampled from a man between 18 and 35 years old in good health. Some clones in this sample may be carry-over from other donors' samples.

As regards this clone: This sample also contains other DNA sequences that code for the same CDR3. The rearrangement joins TRBV29-1 to TRBJ2-3, with D maybe TRBD2 (6 bases). The length of the CDR3 is 15 residues. V was shortened by 1 base and J by 1 base, with 12 bases between the two germline ends. CDR1 and CDR2 from the germline V gene are SQVTM and ANQGSEA. The CDR3 DNA is TGCAGCGTTGAAGGGGGAGGCCGTGGCACAGATACGCAGTATTTT. Protein: CSVEGGGRGTDTQYF.

The V and J genes are TRBV30 and TRBJ2-7, with TRBD2 identical over 7 bases. Germline values: CDR1 GTSNPN, CDR2 SVGIG (reference sequence). Losses at the gene ends were 2 bases for V and 2 bases for J; bases not matched to a gene: 6. The CDR3 has 14 amino acids. CDR3 DNA sequence: TGTGCCTGGAGTCGGCCGCGGGGGACCTACGAGCAGTACTTC. The encoded protein is CAWSRPRGTYEQYF.

The chain has TRBV5-1 and TRBJ2-2; 8 bases line up with TRBD2. CDR1 and CDR2 (germline): SGHRS, YFSETQ. V lost 7 bases to trimming and J lost 5 bases; unmatched junction nucleotides: 7. This CDR3 has 14 residues. CDR3 protein: CASAIQRGTGELFF. The CDR3 coding sequence is TGCGCCAGCGCCATACAGCGGGGGACCGGGGAGCTGTTTTTT.

The chain combines TRBV18 with TRBJ2-5; the D gene is possibly TRBD2 (5 bases). Germline V gene sequence: CDR1 KGHSH, CDR2 LQKENI. V lost 6 bases, J lost 2 bases, and 13 bases lay in between. The CDR3 consists of 14 residues. This CDR3 reads CASSQTSAQETQYF. In DNA form, the CDR3 reads TGTGCCAGCTCGCAAACTAGTGCGCAAGAGACCCAGTACTTC.

This clone occurred a few times. Other nucleotide sequences in the sample specify the same CDR3. This chain connects TRBV4-1 to TRBJ1-1; no clear D. V was clipped by 0 bases and J by 5 bases, with 10 bases between them. CDR1 is MGHRA, CDR2 YSYEKL, per germline. CDR3 length equals 14 residues. The CDR3 DNA follows: TGCGCCAGCAGCCAAGAGTCGGGGAGGACTGAAGCTTTCTTT. It specifies CASSQESGRTEAFF.

The chain employs TRBV9 and TRBJ1-1; D unresolved. There are 14 residues in the CDR3. Germline V gene sequence: CDR1 SGDLS, CDR2 YYNGEE. V shed 0 bases and J shed 4 bases, with 10 bases lying between them. In nucleotides, the CDR3 is TGTGCCAGCAGCGTAGATGTGGAGGGCACTGAAGCTTTCTTT. It codes for CASSVDVEGTEAFF.

The chain combines TRBV10-3 with TRBJ2-7; 7 bases align to TRBD1. This CDR3 comprises 13 residues. The junction had 3 bases not matched to a gene; V was cut back by 3 bases and J by 4 bases. Germline loops: CDR1 ENHRY, CDR2 SYGVKD. The CDR3 coding sequence is TGTGCCATCAGTGACAGGGGGTTTTACGAGCAGTACTTC. Translated, it gives CAISDRGFYEQYF.

This clone was found once. The V and J genes are TRBV5-1 and TRBJ2-5, with 14 bases lining up with TRBD2. Germline V gene sequence: CDR1 SGHRS, CDR2 YFSETQ. Trimming removed 3 bases from V and 5 bases from J; junction bases left unmatched: 9. The CDR3 runs to 17 residues. CDR3 in amino acids: CASSSRVGLAGAETQYF. DNA for the CDR3: TGCGCCAGCAGCTCCCGCGTGGGACTAGCGGGAGCGGAGACCCAGTACTTC.